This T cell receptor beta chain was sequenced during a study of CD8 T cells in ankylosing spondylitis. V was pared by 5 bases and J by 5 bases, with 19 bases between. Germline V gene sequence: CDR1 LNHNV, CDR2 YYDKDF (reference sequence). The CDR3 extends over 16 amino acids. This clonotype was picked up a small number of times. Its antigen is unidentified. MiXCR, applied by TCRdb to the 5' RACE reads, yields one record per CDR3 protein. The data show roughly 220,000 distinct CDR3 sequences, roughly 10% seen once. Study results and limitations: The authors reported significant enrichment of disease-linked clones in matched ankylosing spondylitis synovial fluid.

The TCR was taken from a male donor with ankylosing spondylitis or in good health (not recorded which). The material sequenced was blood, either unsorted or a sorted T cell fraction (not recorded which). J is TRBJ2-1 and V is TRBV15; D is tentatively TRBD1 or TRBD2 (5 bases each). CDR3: CATSRATPGRNNEQFF. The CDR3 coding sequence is TGTGCCACCAGCCGCGCTACTCCGGGACGAAACAATGAGCAGTTCTTC.